The rows below give T cell receptor beta chains drawn from one sample of a study of blood T cell repertoires in COVID-19. TCRdb's table, derived via immunoSEQ multiplex PCR, lists solely in-frame clones and lacks some. The sample lists 70,000 to 95,000 clones, 86% occurring once. Sample: peripheral blood. The receptor set was obtained from a human donor in a cohort sampled during active COVID-19. The CDR3 runs from the conserved cysteine through the conserved F or W. A D gene is named only where the DNA matches it firmly. Not every row has a clone size; where given, it reads once, few, many or a size class.

cdr3_nt: TGTGCCAGCAGCCAAGATAGGGGACAGGGGTTTCTCTATGGCTACACCTTC
cdr3_aa: CASSQDRGQGFLYGYTF
cdr3_length: 17
d_call: TRBD1
v_call: TRBV4-2
j_call: TRBJ1-2
clone_size: .

cdr3_nt: TGTGCCAGCAGCCCCCGTCGGTTTTCCCACGAGCAGTACTTC
cdr3_aa: CASSPRRFSHEQYF
cdr3_length: 14
d_call: .
v_call: TRBV7-9
j_call: TRBJ2-7
clone_size: .

cdr3_nt: TGCGCCAGCAGTGAAGGCCTAGCGGGGGTGGAGACCCAGTACTTC
cdr3_aa: CASSEGLAGVETQYF
cdr3_length: 15
d_call: TRBD2
v_call: TRBV10-1
j_call: TRBJ2-5
clone_size: .

cdr3_nt: TGTGCCAGTAGTCAACTAGCGGATGAGCAGTACTTC
cdr3_aa: CASSQLADEQYF
cdr3_length: 12
d_call: TRBD2
v_call: TRBV19
j_call: TRBJ2-7
clone_size: .

cdr3_nt: TGTGCCAGCAGCTTCGGCACAGATACGCAGTATTTT
cdr3_aa: CASSFGTDTQYF
cdr3_length: 12
d_call: .
v_call: TRBV5-8
j_call: TRBJ2-3
clone_size: .

cdr3_nt: TGTGCCAGCAGCTTACAACGGAATTCACCCCTCCACTTT
cdr3_aa: CASSLQRNSPLHF
cdr3_length: 13
d_call: .
v_call: TRBV7-2
j_call: TRBJ1-6
clone_size: .

cdr3_nt: TGTGCCAGCAGTGAAGGAACGGGGGGGAACACCGGGGAGCTGTTTTTT
cdr3_aa: CASSEGTGGNTGELFF
cdr3_length: 16
d_call: TRBD2
v_call: TRBV6-4
j_call: TRBJ2-2
clone_size: .

cdr3_nt: TGTGCCAGTAGTATTCGGACAGGGTCGGGAGGACAGCCCCAGCATTTT
cdr3_aa: CASSIRTGSGGQPQHF
cdr3_length: 16
d_call: TRBD1
v_call: TRBV19
j_call: TRBJ1-5
clone_size: .

cdr3_nt: TGTGCCAGCAGGAAAGCGGGGGGGCCTGAGACCCAGTACTTC
cdr3_aa: CASRKAGGPETQYF
cdr3_length: 14
d_call: TRBD2
v_call: TRBV7-2
j_call: TRBJ2-5
clone_size: .

cdr3_nt: TGTGCCAGCAGCCGACAGGGGGTGGGGGGAAAACTGTTTTTT
cdr3_aa: CASSRQGVGGKLFF
cdr3_length: 14
d_call: TRBD1
v_call: TRBV28
j_call: TRBJ1-4
clone_size: .

cdr3_nt: TGCGCCAGCAGTGATGGACAGGGCACCGGGGAGCTGTTTTTT
cdr3_aa: CASSDGQGTGELFF
cdr3_length: 14
d_call: TRBD1
v_call: TRBV10-1
j_call: TRBJ2-2
clone_size: .

cdr3_nt: TGTGCCACCAGTGGTCAGGGGGCGGGCAATGAGCAGTTCTTC
cdr3_aa: CATSGQGAGNEQFF
cdr3_length: 14
d_call: TRBD1
v_call: TRBV24-1
j_call: TRBJ2-1
clone_size: .

cdr3_nt: TGCGCCAGCAGCCAAGATTGGGGGGGGCTAGCCAAAAACATTCAGTACTTC
cdr3_aa: CASSQDWGGLAKNIQYF
cdr3_length: 17
d_call: .
v_call: TRBV4-3
j_call: TRBJ2-4
clone_size: .

cdr3_nt: TGTGCCAGTAGTATCCTCCTAGCGGGAGCAGATACGCAGTATTTT
cdr3_aa: CASSILLAGADTQYF
cdr3_length: 15
d_call: TRBD2
v_call: TRBV19
j_call: TRBJ2-3
clone_size: .

cdr3_nt: TGTGCCAGCAGTAAAACAGAACCCTATAATTCACCCCTCCACTTT
cdr3_aa: CASSKTEPYNSPLHF
cdr3_length: 15
d_call: .
v_call: TRBV6-5
j_call: TRBJ1-6
clone_size: .

cdr3_nt: TGTGCCAGCAGCTTAGACCGGGGAGCAACCGGGGAGCTGTTTTTT
cdr3_aa: CASSLDRGATGELFF
cdr3_length: 15
d_call: .
v_call: TRBV7-9
j_call: TRBJ2-2
clone_size: few

cdr3_nt: TGCGCCAGCAGCCAAGAATTAGAGACTAGCGGGTTGTACGAGCAGTACTTC
cdr3_aa: CASSQELETSGLYEQYF
cdr3_length: 17
d_call: TRBD2
v_call: TRBV4-1
j_call: TRBJ2-7
clone_size: once

cdr3_nt: TGCAGCGTTGAATTCCGGGAGCTTCTGAACAATGAGCAGTTCTTC
cdr3_aa: CSVEFRELLNNEQFF
cdr3_length: 15
d_call: .
v_call: TRBV29-1
j_call: TRBJ2-1
clone_size: .

cdr3_nt: TGTGCCAGCAGTTACCCGGGACAGGGGACCACCTACGAGCAGTACTTC
cdr3_aa: CASSYPGQGTTYEQYF
cdr3_length: 16
d_call: TRBD1
v_call: TRBV6-6
j_call: TRBJ2-7
clone_size: .

cdr3_nt: TGTGCCAGCAGCTTAGGGTTTGAGTACACCGGGGAGCTGTTTTTT
cdr3_aa: CASSLGFEYTGELFF
cdr3_length: 15
d_call: .
v_call: TRBV7-2
j_call: TRBJ2-2
clone_size: .

cdr3_nt: TGTGCCAGCATGGGGCTGGGACAGGGTGCAGATACGCAGTATTTT
cdr3_aa: CASMGLGQGADTQYF
cdr3_length: 15
d_call: TRBD1
v_call: TRBV6-6
j_call: TRBJ2-3
clone_size: .

cdr3_nt: TGTGCCAGCAGTGAGGACGGGGCTGGAAACACCATATATTTT
cdr3_aa: CASSEDGAGNTIYF
cdr3_length: 14
d_call: .
v_call: TRBV6-1
j_call: TRBJ1-3
clone_size: .

cdr3_nt: TGCGCCAGCAGCTTGGGACTCCAGCGGGGGGCCTCCTTATTCTACAATGAGCAGTTCTTC
cdr3_aa: CASSLGLQRGASLFYNEQFF
cdr3_length: 20
d_call: TRBD2
v_call: TRBV5-1
j_call: TRBJ2-1
clone_size: .

cdr3_nt: TGCGCCAGCAGCTCCGGGACAGGGGTGCGAGAGACCCAGTACTTC
cdr3_aa: CASSSGTGVRETQYF
cdr3_length: 15
d_call: TRBD1
v_call: TRBV5-1
j_call: TRBJ2-5
clone_size: .

cdr3_nt: TGTGCCAGCAGCTTCCGGGGGGGCCAAGAGACCCAGTACTTC
cdr3_aa: CASSFRGGQETQYF
cdr3_length: 14
d_call: TRBD2
v_call: TRBV7-2
j_call: TRBJ2-5
clone_size: .

cdr3_nt: TGTGCCAGCAGCTTAGTCGAGCCGGGACTAGCGGGGGAGGAGGAGACCCAGTACTTC
cdr3_aa: CASSLVEPGLAGEEETQYF
cdr3_length: 19
d_call: TRBD2
v_call: TRBV11-2
j_call: TRBJ2-5
clone_size: .

cdr3_nt: TGTGCCAGCAGCCCCCGACTAGCGGGACCCTACGAGCAGTACTTC
cdr3_aa: CASSPRLAGPYEQYF
cdr3_length: 15
d_call: TRBD2
v_call: TRBV9
j_call: TRBJ2-7
clone_size: .

cdr3_nt: TGTGCCAGCAGCTTGGAAGTACAGGGCTACGAGACCCAGTACTTC
cdr3_aa: CASSLEVQGYETQYF
cdr3_length: 15
d_call: .
v_call: TRBV5-8
j_call: TRBJ2-5
clone_size: .

cdr3_nt: TGTGCCAGCAGCCAACCTATTGTCTCCTACGAGCAGTACTTC
cdr3_aa: CASSQPIVSYEQYF
cdr3_length: 14
d_call: .
v_call: TRBV14
j_call: TRBJ2-7
clone_size: few

cdr3_nt: TGTGCCAGCAGCGATACGTCTGGACTAGGGAGCTCCTACAATGAGCAGTTCTTC
cdr3_aa: CASSDTSGLGSSYNEQFF
cdr3_length: 18
d_call: TRBD2
v_call: TRBV9
j_call: TRBJ2-1
clone_size: .

cdr3_nt: TGCAGCGTTGAAGGTGAGGGCCGCTACGAGCAGTACTTC
cdr3_aa: CSVEGEGRYEQYF
cdr3_length: 13
d_call: .
v_call: TRBV29-1
j_call: TRBJ2-7
clone_size: .

cdr3_nt: TGTGCCAGCCGAACCCCCGGGTACCAAGAGACCCAGTACTTC
cdr3_aa: CASRTPGYQETQYF
cdr3_length: 14
d_call: .
v_call: TRBV6-5
j_call: TRBJ2-5
clone_size: .

cdr3_nt: TGCAGTGCTAGTAATAGGAGGAGCACAGATACGCAGTATTTT
cdr3_aa: CSASNRRSTDTQYF
cdr3_length: 14
d_call: .
v_call: TRBV20-1
j_call: TRBJ2-3
clone_size: .

cdr3_nt: TGTGCCAGCAGTCCTTCGGGGTCCCATCGTTTGGGTCAGCCCCAGCATTTT
cdr3_aa: CASSPSGSHRLGQPQHF
cdr3_length: 17
d_call: .
v_call: TRBV27
j_call: TRBJ1-5
clone_size: .

cdr3_nt: TGCAGTGCTAGTCAGTACATGAGCGATGAGCAGTTCTTC
cdr3_aa: CSASQYMSDEQFF
cdr3_length: 13
d_call: .
v_call: TRBV20-1
j_call: TRBJ2-1
clone_size: .

cdr3_nt: TGTGCCAGCAGCGCGGGACAGGGAAACATTCAGTACTTC
cdr3_aa: CASSAGQGNIQYF
cdr3_length: 13
d_call: TRBD1
v_call: TRBV11-3
j_call: TRBJ2-4
clone_size: .

cdr3_nt: TGTGCCAGCAGGGAACAGGGGTCCTATAATTCACCCCTCCACTTT
cdr3_aa: CASREQGSYNSPLHF
cdr3_length: 15
d_call: TRBD1
v_call: TRBV28
j_call: TRBJ1-6
clone_size: .

cdr3_nt: TGCAGTGCTAGTGAAAGCGGGAGCTCCTACAATGAGCAGTTCTTC
cdr3_aa: CSASESGSSYNEQFF
cdr3_length: 15
d_call: TRBD2
v_call: TRBV20-1
j_call: TRBJ2-1
clone_size: .

cdr3_nt: TGTGCCAGCAGAAAAATTAGCGGGACCGGGGGCGAGCAGTACTTC
cdr3_aa: CASRKISGTGGEQYF
cdr3_length: 15
d_call: TRBD2
v_call: TRBV6-5
j_call: TRBJ2-7
clone_size: .

cdr3_nt: TGTGCCAGCGGGGTTGGAGGGAACTATGGCTACACCTTC
cdr3_aa: CASGVGGNYGYTF
cdr3_length: 13
d_call: .
v_call: TRBV2
j_call: TRBJ1-2
clone_size: .

cdr3_nt: TGTGCCAGCAGACCAACAGGCGATTTGGCTGAAGCTTTCTTT
cdr3_aa: CASRPTGDLAEAFF
cdr3_length: 14
d_call: .
v_call: TRBV28
j_call: TRBJ1-1
clone_size: .

cdr3_nt: TGTGCCAGCAGTGAAGCGTCGGGGTTACGACAGCCCCAGCATTTT
cdr3_aa: CASSEASGLRQPQHF
cdr3_length: 15
d_call: .
v_call: TRBV6-1
j_call: TRBJ1-5
clone_size: .

cdr3_nt: TGTGCCAGCAGCTTAGCTCAGCGACGGGAGACCCAGTACTTC
cdr3_aa: CASSLAQRRETQYF
cdr3_length: 14
d_call: .
v_call: TRBV11-2
j_call: TRBJ2-5
clone_size: .

cdr3_nt: TGTGCCAGCAGGGGGACTAGCGGTAGCACAGATACGCAGTATTTT
cdr3_aa: CASRGTSGSTDTQYF
cdr3_length: 15
d_call: TRBD2
v_call: TRBV2
j_call: TRBJ2-3
clone_size: .

cdr3_nt: TGTGCCAGCAGCCTCGCCCAGGGCCCTCTTAGCTCCTATAATTCACCCCTCCACTTT
cdr3_aa: CASSLAQGPLSSYNSPLHF
cdr3_length: 19
d_call: .
v_call: TRBV7-2
j_call: TRBJ1-6
clone_size: once

cdr3_nt: TGTGCCAGCAGTGACCCGGGGGGGCTGGCGCAGTATTTT
cdr3_aa: CASSDPGGLAQYF
cdr3_length: 13
d_call: TRBD2
v_call: TRBV6-6
j_call: TRBJ2-3
clone_size: .

cdr3_nt: TGTGCCAGCAGCCACACGAACACCGGGGAGCTGTTTTTT
cdr3_aa: CASSHTNTGELFF
cdr3_length: 13
d_call: .
v_call: TRBV14
j_call: TRBJ2-2
clone_size: .

cdr3_nt: TGTGCCAGTAGTCCGTGGACTGATGGTCAGGATACGCAGTATTTT
cdr3_aa: CASSPWTDGQDTQYF
cdr3_length: 15
d_call: .
v_call: TRBV19
j_call: TRBJ2-3
clone_size: .

cdr3_nt: TGTGCAAGTCGCCCAGAGGTCCGGGGGTATAATTCACCCCTCCACTTT
cdr3_aa: CASRPEVRGYNSPLHF
cdr3_length: 16
d_call: .
v_call: TRBV12-2
j_call: TRBJ1-6
clone_size: few

cdr3_nt: TGTGCCAGCAGCTTCACTAGCTTCCTTCAGTCCTACGAGCAGTACTTC
cdr3_aa: CASSFTSFLQSYEQYF
cdr3_length: 16
d_call: .
v_call: TRBV11-2
j_call: TRBJ2-7
clone_size: few

cdr3_nt: TGTGCCAGCAGCGCCACTGCCCTAGACCTAGAGCAGTTCTTC
cdr3_aa: CASSATALDLEQFF
cdr3_length: 14
d_call: .
v_call: TRBV9
j_call: TRBJ2-1
clone_size: .

cdr3_nt: TGTGCCAGCAGCTCACCGGGACTAGCGGGAGGGTACGAGCAGTACTTC
cdr3_aa: CASSSPGLAGGYEQYF
cdr3_length: 16
d_call: TRBD2
v_call: TRBV6-2/TRBV6-3
j_call: TRBJ2-7
clone_size: .